The 21 T cell receptor beta chains presented below share a single source sample, sequenced in a study of neurological immune-mediated disorders (dated by TCRdb to between 2017 and 2020). To prepare the library, 5' RACE was applied. Data came from an Illumina HiSeq 2500. TCRdb reprocessing: public reads trimmed at Q25 with fastp, clones called with MiXCR, in-frame beta chains kept. Each entry merges the rows of one CDR3 protein and shows their most common DNA and genes. This sample has roughly 60,000 distinct CDR3 sequences in its table, and under 5.5% of those were observed once. The top ten hold approximately 3.5% of the sample. The sample consisted of PBMCs. Receptors were obtained from a woman in her fifties or sixties with multiple sclerosis.

This clonotype has ten or more counts. The V and J genes are TRBV6-1 and TRBJ1-1, with D uncertain. The CDR3 sequence is 16 residues long. Trimming pared 1 base from V and 1 base from J, leaving 13 bases between. Germline V CDR1 and CDR2: MNHNS, SASEGT. CDR3 amino acids: CASSEGIRASNTEAFF. The CDR3 DNA sequence: TGTGCCAGCAGTGAAGGAATCCGGGCTTCGAACACTGAAGCTTTCTTT.

This clonotype was picked up many times. The gene calls are TRBV20-1 and TRBJ1-5; D not certain. Trimming removed 3 bases from V and 2 bases from J, with 8 bases in between. Germline loops: CDR1 DFQATT, CDR2 SNEGSKA (reference sequence). The CDR3 length is 13 residues. CDR3 bases: TGCAGTGCTAGTACCTCTCGCAATCAGCCCCAGCATTTT. Its translation: CSASTSRNQPQHF.

This clonotype was observed at least ten times. The gene calls are TRBV10-3 and TRBJ2-3; no definite D call. Between the trimmed V and J ends, which lost 4 bases and 4 bases, there was a span of 3 bases. The CDR3 spans 11 residues. Germline-derived CDR1 and CDR2 are ENHRY and SYGVKD. For the CDR3, the DNA is TGTGCCATCAGTGGGTCAGATACGCAGTATTTT. Translating it yields CAISGSDTQYF.

This clonotype was seen at least ten times. The rearrangement uses TRBV9 and TRBJ2-6; D is unclear. This CDR3 is 15 amino acids long. Germline assignment: CDR1 SGDLS and CDR2 YYNGEE. V lost 3 bases and J lost 4, with 11 bases in between. CDR3 sequence (DNA): TGTGCCAGCAGCGCCTCCCCTCCCGGGGCCAACGTCCTGACTTTC. This codes for CASSASPPGANVLTF.

This chain links TRBV10-2 with TRBJ2-1; possible D gene TRBD2, 6 bases. Deletions cut 5 bases from V and 8 bases from J, with 13 bases between. The CDR3 loop spans 13 amino acids. Germline lookup yields CDR1 WSHSY and CDR2 SAAADI. Written as DNA, the CDR3 is TGCGCCAGCAGTAAGCGCGGGGTCTATGAGCAGTTCTTC. As protein: CASSKRGVYEQFF.

This clonotype was picked up many times. This chain uses TRBV5-1 with TRBJ2-2; the D gene is possibly TRBD1 (6 bases). This CDR3 spans 15 amino acids. Germline assignment: CDR1 SGHRS and CDR2 YFSETQ. Trimming stripped 5 bases from V and 4 bases from J, with 15 bases between. For the CDR3, the DNA is TGCGCCAGCAGTTCGGACAGAATTTTCACCGGGGAGCTGTTTTTT. This gives the protein CASSSDRIFTGELFF.

This clonotype has at least ten counts. The chain carries TRBV6-2 or TRBV6-3 and TRBJ1-1, with D tentatively TRBD1 (6 bases). The CDR3 spans 14 residues. CDR1 and CDR2 (germline): MNHEY, SVGEGT. V dropped 6 bases and J dropped 4 bases, with 15 bases sitting between them. The CDR3 nucleotides are TGTGCCAGCAGATCGACAGGTTCGGGCACTGAAGCTTTCTTT. As protein: CASRSTGSGTEAFF.

The table lists this clonotype with many counts. This rearrangement joins TRBV12-3 or TRBV12-4 to TRBJ2-4; D may be TRBD1 or TRBD2 (6 bases each). Trimming cost V 0 bases and J 6 bases, with 12 bases left between them. The CDR3 spans 15 residues. The CDR3 DNA sequence: TGTGCCAGCAGTTTAGCTGGGGGGCCCCGAAACATTCAGTACTTC. Translating gives CASSLAGGPRNIQYF.

Ten or more counts support this clonotype. The chain's CDR3 is CASSPQDSPGTQYF. CDR3 in DNA: TGTGCCAGCAGTCCACAGGACTCTCCGGGGACCCAGTACTTC. The chain joins TRBV6-2 or TRBV6-3 to TRBJ2-5; D possibly matches TRBD1 or TRBD2 (5 bases each). Germline CDR1 MNHEY, CDR2 SVGEGT. CDR3 size: 14 residues. Trimming stripped 5 bases from V and 7 bases from J, with 17 bases between.

This clonotype was counted ten times or more. The J gene is TRBJ2-2, the V gene TRBV5-5; 7 bases map to TRBD1. The germline gives CDR1 SGHKS, CDR2 YYEKEE (reference sequence). The CDR3 loop spans 14 amino acids. The V and J ends lost 0 bases and 7 bases, in that order; junction bases with no gene match: 3. CDR3 bases: TGTGCCAGCAGCTTGGAGGGGGCCGACGGGGAGCTGTTTTTT. It translates to CASSLEGADGELFF.

The sample holds many counts of this clonotype. V is TRBV20-1 and J is TRBJ2-1; tentative D call: TRBD2 (5 bases). The CDR3 runs 12 residues. V was cut by 4 bases and J by 2 bases, with 6 bases left in between. Germline V gene sequence: CDR1 DFQATT, CDR2 SNEGSKA (reference sequence). The CDR3 reads CSATSPYNEQFF. CDR3 DNA sequence: TGCAGTGCTACTAGCCCCTACAATGAGCAGTTCTTC.

As for this clonotype: This may arise from a read error, as a much more abundant clone is one base away. The rearrangement links TRBV12-5 to TRBJ2-2; 9 nucleotides match TRBD1. Losses at the gene ends were 7 bases for V and 4 bases for J; bases not matched to a gene: 7. The germline V gene encodes CDR1 LGHNT and CDR2 FRNRAP. The CDR3 contains 15 residues. In nucleotides, the CDR3 is TGTGCTAGTGACCACAGGGGGCTCGGCACCGGGGAGCTGTTTTTT. Translated: CASDHRGLGTGELFF.

The chain recombines TRBV18 with TRBJ2-7; D gene unclear. Germline CDR1 reads KGHSH; CDR2 reads LQKENI. The CDR3 covers 13 residues. Trimming removed 6 bases at V and 3 bases at J, with 12 bases between. DNA of the CDR3: TGTGCCAGCTCCCCGAAGGGCAACTACGAGCAGTACTTC. It yields the protein CASSPKGNYEQYF.

The rearrangement uses TRBV29-1 and TRBJ1-1, with D hard to call. Trimming shortened V by 3 bases and J by 4 bases, and 9 bases separated the two germline ends. The CDR3 is 12 residues long. Per germline, CDR1 SQVTM and CDR2 ANQGSEA. CDR3 sequence (DNA): TGCAGCGTTGACGGGATGGGCACTGAAGCTTTCTTT. Its translation: CSVDGMGTEAFF.

This clonotype was counted many times. V is TRBV6-5 and J is TRBJ1-4, with D possibly matching TRBD1 (6 bases). CDR3 length equals 15 residues. V lost 0 bases to trimming and J lost 6 bases, with 11 bases between them. CDR1 is MNHEY and CDR2 is SVGAGI in the germline V gene. Here the CDR3 DNA reads TGTGCCAGCAGTTACTCGCGGGGGCTTTATGAAAAACTGTTTTTT. Protein: CASSYSRGLYEKLFF.

This clonotype showed up many times. This chain uses TRBV7-2 with TRBJ2-7; D unresolved. Germline assignment: CDR1 SGHTA and CDR2 FQGNSA. Trimming left V 5 bases short and J 3 bases short, with 14 bases between. This CDR3 is built from 14 residues. In nucleotides, the CDR3 is TGTGCCAGCAGCACTTGGGCCCAGAGCTACGAGCAGTACTTC. The encoded protein is CASSTWAQSYEQYF. Combining the CDR3 with reference TRBV7-2 and TRBJ2-7 gives the whole variable domain GAGVSQSPSNKVTEKGKDVELRCDPISGHTALYWYRQSLGQGLEFLIYFQGNSAPDKSGLPSDRFSAERTGGSVSTLTIQRTQQEDSAVYLCASSTWAQSYEQYFGPGTRLTVT.

This clonotype occurred a few times. At one end, the junction sequence differs from germline, possibly due to a read error. The gene calls are TRBV4-3 and TRBJ1-6; possible D gene TRBD1, 5 bases. This CDR3 has 19 residues. CDR1 LGHNA and CDR2 YSLEER come from the germline V gene. This chain's CDR3 is CASSQSRVLSAFYNSPLNF. DNA for the CDR3: TGCGCCAGCAGCCAAAGCAGGGTTTTAAGCGCTTTCTATAATTCACCCCTCAACTTT.

The chain uses TRBV20-1 and TRBJ2-3; 8 nucleotides line up with TRBD1. V lost 5 bases to trimming and J lost 0 bases; unmatched junction nucleotides: 1. The CDR3 length is 13 residues. Germline lookup yields CDR1 DFQATT and CDR2 SNEGSKA (reference sequence). DNA for the CDR3: TGCAGTGCTCGACAGGGGAGCACAGATACGCAGTATTTT. Translation: CSARQGSTDTQYF.

This clonotype was seen many times. The J gene is TRBJ1-6, the V gene TRBV12-3 or TRBV12-4; unclear D gene. The CDR3 consists of 14 residues. V was cut by 5 bases and J by 10 bases, with 15 bases left in between. The CDR3 protein is CASSIYGRLSPLHF. The CDR3 region has the DNA TGTGCCAGCAGTATTTATGGACGACTCTCACCCCTCCACTTT.

The sample holds many counts of this clonotype. The chain combines TRBV7-6 with TRBJ2-1, with D possibly being TRBD2 (6 bases). The V and J ends lost 5 bases and 6 bases respectively, with 20 bases between them. There are 16 residues in the CDR3. Germline CDR1 and CDR2: SGHVS and FNYEAQ. CDR3 bases: TGTGCCAGCAGCGCGGGGTCGGGGGACCCCTCCAATGAGCAGTTCTTC. Translation gives CASSAGSGDPSNEQFF.

This clonotype was seen ten or more times. The chain has TRBV7-6 and TRBJ2-2, with 8 bases lining up with TRBD2. The CDR3 is 16 amino acids. Germline V gene data show CDR1 as SGHVS and CDR2 as FNYEAQ. V lost 2 bases, J lost 1 base, and 3 bases stayed unmatched. CDR3 sequence reads: CASSLYTSGNTGELFF. In DNA, the CDR3 is TGTGCCAGCAGCTTATATACTAGCGGGAACACCGGGGAGCTGTTTTTT.